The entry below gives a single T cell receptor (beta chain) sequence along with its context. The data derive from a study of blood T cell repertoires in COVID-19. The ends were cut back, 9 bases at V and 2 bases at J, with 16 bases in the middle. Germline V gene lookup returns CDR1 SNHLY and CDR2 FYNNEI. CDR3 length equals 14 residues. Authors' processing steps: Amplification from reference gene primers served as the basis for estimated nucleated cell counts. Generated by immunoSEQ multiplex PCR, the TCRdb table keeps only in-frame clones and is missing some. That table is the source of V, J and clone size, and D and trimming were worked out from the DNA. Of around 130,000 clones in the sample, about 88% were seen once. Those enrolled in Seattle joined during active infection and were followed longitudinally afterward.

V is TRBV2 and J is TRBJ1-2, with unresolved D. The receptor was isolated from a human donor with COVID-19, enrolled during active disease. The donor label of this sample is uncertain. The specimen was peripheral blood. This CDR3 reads CARSTVSSNYGYTF. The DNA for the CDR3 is TGTGCCAGATCCACGGTGTCTTCAAACTATGGCTACACCTTC.